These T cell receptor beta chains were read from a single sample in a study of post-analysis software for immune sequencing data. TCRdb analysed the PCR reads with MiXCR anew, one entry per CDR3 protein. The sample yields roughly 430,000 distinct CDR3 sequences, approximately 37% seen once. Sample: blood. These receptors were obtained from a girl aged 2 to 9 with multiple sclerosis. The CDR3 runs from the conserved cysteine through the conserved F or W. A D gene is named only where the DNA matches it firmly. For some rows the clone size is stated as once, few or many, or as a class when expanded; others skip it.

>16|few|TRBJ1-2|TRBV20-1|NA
TGCAGTGCTAGAGATTTCGCTTTTACGGCCAGGGAAGGCTACACCTTC
CSARDFAFTAREGYTF
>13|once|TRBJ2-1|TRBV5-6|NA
TGTGCCAGCAGGGAGAGCTCCTACAATGGGCAGTTCTTC
CASRESSYNGQFF
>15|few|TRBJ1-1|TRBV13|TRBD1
TGTGCCAGCAGCCCCACCGGGACAGGGGAGACTGAAGCTTTCTTT
CASSPTGTGETEAFF
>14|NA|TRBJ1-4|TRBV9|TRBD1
TGTGCCAGCAGCGAGGGAGGGGGCAGGGGAAAACTGTTTTTT
CASSEGGGRGKLFF
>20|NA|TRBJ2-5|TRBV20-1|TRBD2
TGCAGTGCTAGACAGAAATTAGCGGGAGTCGGTGGGGGGAATTCTTGGACCCAGTACTTC
CSARQKLAGVGGGNSWTQYF
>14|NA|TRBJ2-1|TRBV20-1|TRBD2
TGCAGTGCTAGAGGACTAGCGGGAGCTGGTGAGCAGTTCTTC
CSARGLAGAGEQFF
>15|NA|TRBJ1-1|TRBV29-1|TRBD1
TGCAGCGTTTTTGACCGGGGACAGGGGAGCGCTGAAGCTTTCTTT
CSVFDRGQGSAEAFF
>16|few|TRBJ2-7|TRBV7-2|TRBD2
TGTGCCAGCAGCTGGGGACTAGCCGGAGCCATCGACGAGCAGTACTTC
CASSWGLAGAIDEQYF
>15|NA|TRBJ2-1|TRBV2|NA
TGTGCCAGCAGTGAGGGCCTCGCCCTAATCGATGAGCAGTTCTTC
CASSEGLALIDEQFF
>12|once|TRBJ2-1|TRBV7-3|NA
TGTGTCAGCAGCCCCCATGGCGGTGAGCAGTTCTTC
CVSSPHGGEQFF
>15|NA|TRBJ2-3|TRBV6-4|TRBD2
TGTGCCAGCAGTGAGTCGGGACTAGCAGCGGATACGCAGTATTTT
CASSESGLAADTQYF
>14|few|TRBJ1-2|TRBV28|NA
TGTGCCAGCAGAACTACAGGTCCTAACTATGGCTACACCTTC
CASRTTGPNYGYTF
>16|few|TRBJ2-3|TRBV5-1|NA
TGCGCCAGCAGCTTGATCGCGGGCGGCCCTACAGATACGCAGTATTTT
CASSLIAGGPTDTQYF
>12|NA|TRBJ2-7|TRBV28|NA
TGTGCCAGCACAGGGAGGCCCTACGAGCAGTACTTC
CASTGRPYEQYF
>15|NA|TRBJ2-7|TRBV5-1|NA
TGCGCCAGCAGCTTGGGGTACTCGGTGGTGGGCGAGCAGTACTTC
CASSLGYSVVGEQYF
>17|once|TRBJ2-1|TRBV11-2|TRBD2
TGTGCCAGCAGCTTTCACTGGCCGGGACTAGCTTTCAATGAGCAGTTCTTC
CASSFHWPGLAFNEQFF
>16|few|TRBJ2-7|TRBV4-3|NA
TGCGCCAGCAGCCATGTCCATGGGCTAGCAATCTACGAGCAGTACTTC
CASSHVHGLAIYEQYF
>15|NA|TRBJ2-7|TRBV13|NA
TGTGCCAGCAGCCCCCGGAGGGGACCGACCTACGAGCAGTACTTC
CASSPRRGPTYEQYF
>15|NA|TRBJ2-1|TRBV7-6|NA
TGTGCCAGCAGCTTGTCTTCGGGAGTCCAAAGGGAGCAGTTCTTC
CASSLSSGVQREQFF
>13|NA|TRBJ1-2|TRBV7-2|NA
TGTGCCAGCAGCCTTGACAGTTACTATGGCTACACCTTC
CASSLDSYYGYTF
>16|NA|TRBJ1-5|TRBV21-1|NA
TGTGCCAGCAGCAAACAGGGGTTCCGCAGCAATCAGCCCCAGCATTTT
CASSKQGFRSNQPQHF
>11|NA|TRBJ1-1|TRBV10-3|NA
TGTGCCATCAGTGACAGCACTGAAGCTTTCTTT
CAISDSTEAFF
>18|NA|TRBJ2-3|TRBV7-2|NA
TGTGCCAGCAGCTCTCGAGTGGGCGGAGGGCTAGACACAGATACGCAGTATTTT
CASSSRVGGGLDTDTQYF
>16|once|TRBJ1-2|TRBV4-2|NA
TGTGCCAGCAGTCCCACGACGGGCCTAAGGAACTATGGCTACACCTTC
CASSPTTGLRNYGYTF
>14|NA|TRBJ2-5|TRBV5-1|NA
TGCGCCAGCAGCCACCCCGAACGACAAGAGACCCAGTACTTC
CASSHPERQETQYF
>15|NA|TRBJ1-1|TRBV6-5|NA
TGTGCCAGCAGTTACTCGATAATACAGGTCACTGAAGCTTTCTTT
CASSYSIIQVTEAFF
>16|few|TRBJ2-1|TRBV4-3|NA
TGCGCCAGCAGCCAAGATCGAGGGGACGGGGACAATGAGCAGTTCTTC
CASSQDRGDGDNEQFF
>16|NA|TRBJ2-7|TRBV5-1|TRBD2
TGCGCCAGCAGCGCGGCTAGCGGCCACGGCGGGAATGAGCAGTACTTC
CASSAASGHGGNEQYF
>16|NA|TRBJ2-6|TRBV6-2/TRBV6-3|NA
TGTGCCAGCAGTTACCCCCTTGGCTCTGGGGCCAACGTCCTGACTTTC
CASSYPLGSGANVLTF
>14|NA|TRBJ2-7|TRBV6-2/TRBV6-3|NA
TGTGCCAGCAGACTACTACAGGGCTCCTACGAGCAGTACTTC
CASRLLQGSYEQYF
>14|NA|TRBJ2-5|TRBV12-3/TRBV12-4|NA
TGTGCCAGCAGTTTTAACATCTTTCTCGAGACCCAGTACTTC
CASSFNIFLETQYF
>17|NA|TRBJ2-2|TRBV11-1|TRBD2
TGTGCCAGCAGCTTTGGACTAGCGGGGGGAGAGACCGGGGAGCTGTTTTTT
CASSFGLAGGETGELFF
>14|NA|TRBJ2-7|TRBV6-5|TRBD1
TGTGCCAGCAGCGGGACAGCGCCGCCCTACGAGCAGTACTTC
CASSGTAPPYEQYF
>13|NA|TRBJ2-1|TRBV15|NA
TGTGCCACGGGGAGAGGAGGTAGCAATGAGCAGTTCTTC
CATGRGGSNEQFF
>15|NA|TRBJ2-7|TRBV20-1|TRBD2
TGCAGTGCTACCGCGTCTAGCGGAAGCTCCTACGAGCAGTACTTC
CSATASSGSSYEQYF
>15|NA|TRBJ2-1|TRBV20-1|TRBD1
TGCAGTGCTAGAGTAGCAGGGGGCACCAGGGGTGAGCAGTTCTTC
CSARVAGGTRGEQFF
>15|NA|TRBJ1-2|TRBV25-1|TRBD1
TGTGCCAGCAGGGATCCGGGACAGGGGGACTATGGCTACACCTTC
CASRDPGQGDYGYTF
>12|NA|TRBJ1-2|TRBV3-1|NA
TGTGCCAGCAGCACGCTCGACTATGGCTACACCTTC
CASSTLDYGYTF
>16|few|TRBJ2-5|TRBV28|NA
TGTGCCAGCAGATTACGGACGTTTGGGCCCCAAGAGACCCAGTACTTC
CASRLRTFGPQETQYF
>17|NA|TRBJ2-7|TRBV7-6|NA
TGTGCCAGCAGCTTAGTGGGTGACAGCTCTTCTTCCTACGAGCAGTACTTC
CASSLVGDSSSSYEQYF
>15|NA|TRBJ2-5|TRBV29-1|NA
TGCAGCGTCGAAAGATCCGGGACGACCAACAATGAGCAGTACTTC
CSVERSGTTNNEQYF
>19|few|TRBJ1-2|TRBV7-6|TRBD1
TGTGCCAGCAGCTTAGTAGGGGAGACAGGGGGCGGTAATTTGGATGGCTACACCTTC
CASSLVGETGGGNLDGYTF
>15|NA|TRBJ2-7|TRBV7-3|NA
TGTGCCAGCAGCTCAAATGTGGGACCCGCCTACGAGCAGTACTTC
CASSSNVGPAYEQYF
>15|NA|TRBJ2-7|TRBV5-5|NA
TGTGCCAGCAGCTTGGCCGGGACTGTTACCTACGAGCAGTACTTC
CASSLAGTVTYEQYF
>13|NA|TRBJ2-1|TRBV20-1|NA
TGCAGTGCTAGTGCTAGCGCCTACAATGAGCAGTTCTTC
CSASASAYNEQFF
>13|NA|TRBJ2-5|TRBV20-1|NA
TGCAGTACTAGAGATCCAACGAAAGAGACCCAGTACTTC
CSTRDPTKETQYF
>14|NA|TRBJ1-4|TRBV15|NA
TGTGCCACCAGCAAGAGGGCCAGGGGTGAAAAACTGTTTTTT
CATSKRARGEKLFF
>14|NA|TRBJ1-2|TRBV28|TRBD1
TGTGCCAGCAGTGCGTCAGGGGGCCCCTATGGCTACACCTTC
CASSASGGPYGYTF